This TCR beta chain was recovered during a study of cytomegalovirus exposure and HLA in healthy donors (dated by TCRdb to the late 2010s). About the investigation overall: An earlier analysis of several hundred of the donors reported 276 Gb of sequence data and 117 million unique TCR beta sequences obtained from roughly 180 million T cells. Typing coverage varied by locus: roughly 629-630 donors for A, B, C, DRB1 and DQB1; about 520 for DQA1; approximately 570 for DPA1; fewer than 480 for DPB1. The study aimed to test whether signatures of past pathogen exposure could be identified by cataloging public T cell receptors. All discovery cohort repertoires had been generated on a single sequencing platform. A later genetic analysis took genome-wide SNP genotypes for about three fifths of the 666 donors and used that subset as a discovery cohort. Across some 400 genotyped donors of the cohort, an average of approximately 220,000 unique TCR beta nucleotide sequences per donor were sequenced, and around 19% of those sequences were non-productive. A separate validation cohort of roughly 110 different subjects was used in addition to the roughly 720-subject first cohort. To predict cytomegalovirus infection status, the study brought together high-throughput TCR immunosequencing, statistical association of individual TCRs with disease status, and machine learning. A later analysis re-examined previously published TCR beta repertoires from several hundred donors and added high-resolution HLA genotyping to investigate patterns of TCR occurrence. Rather than using new phenotypic data, the later analysis identified candidate immune exposures from TCR beta sequences and from how often those sequences occurred across donors. Using immunosequencing, the study profiled T cell repertoires from 666 subjects and related those repertoires to cytomegalovirus serostatus. Donor age, sex, ethnicity and CMV serostatus were compiled together with the repertoire data. Of the 350 to 450 genotyped donors, 81% fell in the genetic ancestry cluster associated with self-reported Caucasian donors. An earlier analysis of 587 of the donors used high-throughput TCR beta sequencing to judge whether each TCR beta V gene segment behaved as functional or pseudogenic. Both class I and class II loci were covered by HLA typing, at four-digit resolution. An early release that covered about 600 HLA-typed donors contained approximately 300 gigabases of sequencing data and 70 million to 100 million unique TCR sequences. Because of strong linkage in the cohort, four or five DR-DQ haplotypes were treated as single units for association and clustering. Results the study describes overall, beyond this receptor: The earlier analysis of some 540 of the donors excluded roughly 16 rarely observed V segments, including chromosome 9 orphons, because counts were too low. In a later analysis, TCR association rates were found to vary across HLA loci, with the most associated TCRs seen for DRB1 alleles and the fewest for HLA-C alleles. Most TCR sequences were observed very rarely across donors, whereas some public TCRs were present in many individuals. In a later analysis, most CMV-associated TCR beta chains were found to appear HLA-restricted, with HLA associations seemingly driven largely by CMV exposure. A later analysis found that HLA-associated TCR beta chains were more clonally expanded and had lower generation probabilities than equally common non-associated chains. Correlated functional status among segregating V segments might reflect linkage disequilibrium, but an unknown experimental factor could not be ruled out. In a later genetic analysis, fewer N-insertions in productive TCRs were reported among donors in an Asian-associated ancestry cluster than the 666-donor mean. The only immune exposure information available for the cohort was CMV serostatus. Three of the identified cytomegalovirus-associated TCR beta chains were confirmed in vitro to be specific for cytomegalovirus antigens. In a later analysis, several top co-occurrence clusters were reported to appear linked to parvovirus B19, influenza, CMV and Epstein-Barr virus. In an earlier analysis of some 500 of the donors, most TCR beta V segments appeared in productive rearrangements about 87% or about 30% of the time, broadly matching IMGT annotations. Specific HLA alleles were associated with about 17,000 TCR beta sequences at a false discovery rate of 0.05 in a later analysis. The authors suggested that the approach could potentially be generalized to other disease states and immunological phenotypes. When HLA alleles, especially DR and DQ, strongly co-occurred, attributing TCR associations to individual alleles was difficult. Some IMGT-functional V segments, including TRBV6-2 and TRBV6-3, could not be told apart with the 87-base-pair reads, so those segments were excluded. The presence/absence analyses assumed that sequencing depth was roughly uniform across donors, and that assumption may not be true. V-gene and J-gene trimming of TCR beta chains was associated with a missense DCLRE1C variant in a later genetic analysis, and the association was replicated in an independent cohort. The study gave a list of about 170 TCR beta chains associated with cytomegalovirus. This cohort had only TCR beta chains sequenced, and the lack of alpha or paired-chain data limited which features could be detected. Cytomegalovirus status was reported to be diagnosed by the classifier with high specificity and sensitivity in both the original and validation cohorts. A further reported finding was that TCR beta sequences accurately predicted the HLA-A and HLA-B alleles for most subjects in the first cohort. HLA typing was unavailable for some donors at each locus, so association tests used only the typed subset. The sequencing pipeline was judged likely to have produced a cluster of highly shared sequence variants as a technical artifact.

In total, roughly 670 healthy bone marrow donors made up the cohort. Cohort members were all nominally healthy when sampled, although unrecorded immune exposures were likely present. The donor tested CMV seronegative, placing the donor among the 350 or so seronegative members of the cohort. Every donor gave a peripheral blood sample, and the peripheral blood mononuclear cells from that sample were used for TCR beta sequencing. Genomic DNA was extracted from the blood cell samples with the Qiagen DNeasy Blood Extraction Kit. The method was the immunoSEQ multiplex PCR assay. A mixture of 60 forward primers for TCR Vbeta segments and 13 reverse primers for TCR Jbeta segments was used in the multiplex PCR. The CDR3 region of rearranged TCR beta genes was amplified from genomic DNA with a multiplex PCR assay. The Illumina HiSeq System was used to sequence the amplified TCR beta libraries as 87-base-pair reads. In the original analysis: In a later analysis, some 80 million unique TCR beta chains were counted across the 666 repertoires, and approximately 11 million of these chains were shared by at least two donors. Raw reads were error-corrected and collapsed into unique sequences by a nearest-neighbor algorithm in which closely related sequences were merged to remove PCR and sequencing errors. Alignment of CDR3 sequences to IMGT reference sequences was used to assign V, D and J gene segments. Each retained sequence needed at least a six-nucleotide match to both a V gene segment and a J gene segment. Rearrangements were classified as productive when the CDR3 lacked stop codons and remained in frame with V and J, and all other rearrangements were classified as non-productive. CDR3 was defined according to IMGT convention as the region running from the second conserved V-encoded cysteine to the conserved J-encoded phenylalanine. The earlier analysis of 450 to 750 of the donors excluded any sequence lacking an unambiguous match to a single V gene segment. In an earlier analysis of some 590 of the donors, a V segment was called functional when productive rearrangements were above 56.7%, and segregating when the standard deviation between donors exceeded 5%. A statistical classification framework was built for diagnosing cytomegalovirus status from the catalog of TCR beta chain sequences. In a later analysis, TCR nucleotide sequences were compared against IMGT/GENE-DB human TR gene sequences so that V and J genes could be assigned. The TCRdist pipeline was used in a later analysis to assign CDR3 sequences and most-parsimonious VDJ recombination scenarios. In a later analysis, every TCR beta chain was defined by the combination of its CDR3 amino acid sequence and its V-gene family, and reads without a unique V-gene family were dropped. To address suspected cross-contamination and a sequencing artifact, a later analysis removed a few hundred highly shared, low-generation-probability nucleotide sequences. In a later analysis, a clonal expansion index for each public chain was calculated from normalized within-repertoire ranks of inferred template counts. A later analysis computed generation probabilities with a VDJ recombination model fitted to out-of-frame rearrangements, and checked the results against IGoR. A later analysis scored TCR-TCR, TCR-HLA and TCR-CMV co-occurrence with hypergeometric tests, applying a repertoire-size bias correction to TCR pairs. False discovery rates were estimated in a later analysis by permuting HLA or CMV assignments 20 times. In a later analysis, co-occurring TCRs were grouped using DBSCAN, and TCRdist sequence similarity was added for clustering within HLA-allele-positive subsets. Co-occurrence clustering excluded repertoires with fewer than 30,000 or more than 120,000 public chains, plus five with anomalous nucleotide sharing. Sourced from immuneACCESS, this table was stored by TCRdb with only in-frame sequences that have V and J called. A share of the clones is absent; for the studies checked, an unresolved V gene accounts for under half, and the remainder has no known explanation. D and trimming were read from the DNA, whereas the V and J calls and clone size are those reported in that table. The sample profile shows some 65,000 clones; over 50% of them were found once. The top ten hold about 3% of the sample.

In regard to this clone: Its antigen has not been determined. Nothing much larger sits one base from this clone, and base qualities are not available.

V loses 5 bases at its end and J loses 2 bases; junction bases beyond the gene matches: 11. Taken from the germline V gene, the CDR1 and CDR2 loops are SGHTA and FQGNSA. Including the terminal cysteine and phenylalanine, the CDR3 comprises 16 residues. CDR3 DNA only is kept here, 48 bases in frame from base 1. This sequence was found in a man in his thirties or forties in good health and CMV-seronegative. Sequenced input: PBMCs. This chain is built from TRBV7-2 and TRBJ2-5; 7 junctional bases match TRBD2. The CDR3 here reads CASSPNQVGGQETQYF. The sequenced DNA: TGTGCCAGCAGCCCAAACCAGGTCGGGGGGCAAGAGACCCAGTACTTC. The reference TRBV7-2 and TRBJ2-5 proteins fill in what lies around the CDR3, so the full variable domain reads GAGVSQSPSNKVTEKGKDVELRCDPISGHTALYWYRQSLGQGLEFLIYFQGNSAPDKSGLPSDRFSAERTGGSVSTLTIQRTQQEDSAVYLCASSPNQVGGQETQYFGPGTRLLVL.